A single sample is the source of the 14 T cell receptor beta chains below, sequenced in a study of early T cells in non-severe SARS-CoV-2 infection. TCRdb passed the 5' RACE reads through MiXCR, listing each CDR3 protein once. The sample lists about 76,000 distinct CDR3 sequences, about an eighth seen once, with about 3% in the top ten. The sample was whole blood. Receptors originate from an adult who was a healthcare worker with PCR-confirmed SARS-CoV-2 infection or an uninfected control (not recorded which).

The chain carries TRBV2 and TRBJ1-2; 9 positions agree with TRBD1. Trimming cost V 8 bases and J 6 bases; bases outside gene matches: 4. Germline CDR1 and CDR2: SNHLY and FYNNEI. The CDR3 runs to 12 residues. The chain's CDR3 is CASSGQGDGYTF. Here the CDR3 DNA reads TGTGCCAGCTCGGGACAGGGTGATGGCTACACCTTC.

A few counts support this clonotype. The chain combines TRBV10-3 with TRBJ2-7, with 7 bases lining up with TRBD2. The CDR3 length is 14 residues. V lost 10 bases and J lost 4; bases outside the gene matches: 13. Germline V lookup: CDR1 ENHRY, CDR2 SYGVKD. The CDR3 is CATLDSGGRYEQYF. The CDR3 DNA follows: TGTGCCACTCTGGACTCGGGAGGAAGGTACGAGCAGTACTTC.

The chain uses TRBV18 and TRBJ2-1; D might be TRBD2 (5 bases). Germline values: CDR1 KGHSH, CDR2 LQKENI. V shed 3 bases and J shed 0 bases, with 12 bases lying between them. The CDR3 loop spans 16 amino acids. CDR3 residues: CASSPQSGSSYNEQFF. The CDR3 DNA reads as TGTGCCAGCTCACCCCAGTCGGGGAGCTCCTACAATGAGCAGTTCTTC.

This clonotype appeared a few times. V gene TRBV9 combines with J gene TRBJ1-6; D gene ambiguous. This CDR3 has 16 amino acids. V dropped 4 bases and J dropped 6 bases, with 17 bases sitting between them. Germline-derived CDR1 and CDR2 are SGDLS and YYNGEE. The CDR3 DNA follows: TGTGCCAGCAGCCGCTACAGCGCGTCTTTTAATTCACCCCTCCACTTT. It specifies CASSRYSASFNSPLHF.

The table lists this clonotype with a few counts. V and J are TRBV4-1 and TRBJ2-7; 16 nucleotides line up with TRBD2. V was pared by 1 base and J by 5 bases, with 8 bases of the junction left unmatched. CDR3 length: 18 amino acids. Per the germline V gene, CDR1 is MGHRA and CDR2 is YSYEKL. CDR3 nucleotides: TGCGCCAGCAGCCAAGCTTGGGGGACTAGCGGGAGGGTCCACGAGCAGTACTTC. As protein: CASSQAWGTSGRVHEQYF.

This clonotype has just a few counts. The chain links TRBV6-5 to TRBJ2-5; a weak D match, TRBD1 (5 bases). Germline lookup yields CDR1 MNHEY and CDR2 SVGAGI. With 5 bases removed from V and 5 bases from J, the gap between germline ends came to 18 bases. The CDR3 loop spans 15 amino acids. CDR3 DNA: TGTGCCAGCAGTCCCCCCGGGCAGGGCGACGAGACCCAGTACTTC. Amino acid sequence: CASSPPGQGDETQYF.

V usage is TRBV29-1 and J usage is TRBJ2-3, with 7 bases identical to TRBD2. J was trimmed by 14 bases and V by 2 bases; bases with no gene match: 4. There are 10 residues in the CDR3. In germline, CDR1 is SQVTM, CDR2 ANQGSEA. The CDR3 loop reads CSVESGGTYF. The CDR3 DNA follows: TGCAGCGTTGAATCCGGGGGGACGTATTTT.

The table lists this clonotype with many counts. The V and J genes are TRBV2 and TRBJ2-3; no definite D call. V was clipped by 2 bases and J by 0 bases, with 6 bases between them. The CDR3 length is 14 residues. The germline V gene has CDR1 SNHLY and CDR2 FYNNEI. CDR3 amino acids: CASSELYSTDTQYF. DNA for the CDR3: TGTGCCAGCAGTGAATTGTACAGCACAGATACGCAGTATTTT.

The chain is built from TRBV28 and TRBJ2-7; TRBD2 matches 9 bases. The V and J ends lost 6 bases and 0 bases, in that order; junction bases with no gene match: 9. CDR3 size: 16 residues. Per the germline V gene, CDR1 is MDHEN and CDR2 is SYDVKM. The CDR3 sequence: CASSPFLAGSSYEQYF. The CDR3 DNA reads TGTGCCAGCAGCCCGTTCCTAGCGGGGAGCTCCTACGAGCAGTACTTC.

This chain connects TRBV29-1 to TRBJ1-2; 8 bases align to TRBD1. The CDR3 totals 12 residues. V was clipped by 5 bases and J by 3 bases; unmatched bases: 2. CDR1 is SQVTM, CDR2 ANQGSEA, per germline. CDR3 residues: CSVQTGDYGYTF. The DNA of the CDR3 is TGCAGCGTTCAGACAGGGGACTATGGCTACACCTTC.

In its sample, this clonotype was seen many times. V usage is TRBV7-6 and J usage is TRBJ2-2; no clear D. Germline CDR1 SGHVS, CDR2 FNYEAQ. Trimming stripped 5 bases from V and 8 bases from J, with 6 bases between. This CDR3 has 11 residues. CDR3 nucleotides: TGTGCCAGCAGCCGGCAAGGGGAGCTGTTTTTT. This encodes CASSRQGELFF.

The V gene is TRBV6-1, the J gene TRBJ2-3; the D call may be TRBD1 or TRBD2 (5 bases each). V lost 6 bases and J 4 bases, leaving 11 bases between the germline ends. The germline CDR1 and CDR2 sequences are MNHNS and SASEGT. This CDR3 comprises 13 residues. The CDR3, as DNA: TGTGCCAGCAGAGGGGTGGGGGCAGATACGCAGTATTTT. Its protein is CASRGVGADTQYF.

The table lists this clonotype with a few counts. The V and J genes are TRBV3-1 and TRBJ1-3, with D perhaps TRBD1 (6 bases). Trimming cost V 0 bases and J 8 bases, with 11 bases left between them. The CDR3 is 14 residues long. CDR1 is LGHDT and CDR2 is YNNKEL in the germline V gene (reference sequence). The CDR3 region has the DNA TGTGCCAGCAGCCAAGAAGGAGGGGGTTACACCATATATTTT. Amino acid sequence: CASSQEGGGYTIYF. The full variable domain, rest sourced from reference TRBV3-1 and TRBJ1-3, is DTAVSQTPKYLVTQMGNDKSIKCEQNLGHDTMYWYKQDSKKFLKIMFSYNNKELIINETVPNRFSPKSPDKAHLNLHINSLELGDSAVYFCASSQEGGGYTIYFGEGSWLTVV.

This clonotype has more than one count but fewer than ten. V and J are TRBV30 and TRBJ1-6; 8 bases are shared with TRBD1. With 2 bases clipped from V and 7 bases from J, the junction kept 7 bases outside the gene matches. Germline values: CDR1 GTSNPN, CDR2 SVGIG (reference sequence). CDR3 length equals 15 residues. The CDR3 DNA sequence: TGTGCCTGGAGTTCAGGGGGCTTTGCGAATTCACCCCTCCACTTT. It yields the protein CAWSSGGFANSPLHF.